This T cell receptor beta chain was documented in a study of T cells in Graves' hyperthyroidism and ophthalmopathy (dated 2019 in TCRdb). Describing the broader study: Peripheral blood samples were taken at the time of initial diagnosis, prior to any treatment. To identify distinguishing TCR V-J signatures, a discovery cohort of about a hundred patients was used, comprising 43 with Graves' ophthalmopathy and approximately 57 with stable Graves' hyperthyroidism. The roughly 90 discovery patients were divided at random into training and test sets in a 7:3 ratio. The study also compared thyroid tissue and blood T-cell repertoires from five or six Graves' hyperthyroidism patients. Prospective prediction of ophthalmopathy was tested in an independent validation cohort consisting of 18 hyperthyroidism patients and some 15 patients who later progressed to ophthalmopathy. Once sampling was done, hyperthyroidism patients were given methimazole at a starting dose of 30 mg daily, whereas ophthalmopathy patients were given high-dose intravenous methylprednisolone. According to the paper, TCR Vbeta CDR3 sequencing was carried out on some 130 peripheral blood samples, which came from 40 to 45 ophthalmopathy, 70 to 80 hyperthyroidism and about 17 progressor patients.

What the research found in general, with its limitations: In validation, the model predicted progression to ophthalmopathy with 55% to 71% sensitivity and about 72% specificity, a median of 6.5 months before onset. Ophthalmopathy was separated from stable hyperthyroidism by a 13 V-J signature model, with 85% to 90% sensitivity and about 81% specificity obtained in cross-validation and 80%/75% obtained in testing. Sample size was not statistically predetermined, and investigators were not blinded to group allocation. Blood samples also contained most of the expanded thyroid clonotypes (frequency above 0.001), which suggests that blood repertoires may reflect thyroid immune responses.

TCR beta CDR3 regions were amplified from RNA transcripts. For the first round of RT-PCR on the TCR CDR3, the HTBI primer set was used together with the Qiagen OneStep RT-PCR kit. A second multiplex PCR round built the libraries, followed by size selection and purification. Sequencing of the libraries was done on an Illumina HiSeq2000 using paired-end 100 bp reads. As for the original processing: SOAPnuke was used to process the raw data, with reads discarded if the reads contained adapters or uncalled bases, had a mean Phred below 15, or lacked an exact constant-primer or identifier match. High-quality paired reads were merged with COPE v1.2.5, and unique nucleotide sequences were defined as clonotypes. Clonotypes were aligned to IMGT TRBV, TRBD and TRBJ reference segments using MiTCR v1.1. The analysis was restricted to V-J combinations with a frequency above 0.0001, which together covered 99% to 99.2% of the repertoires. A TCS score was defined as the ratio between F50 (clonal expansion) and ExV (chaos), using BLOSUM62-based TCRdist between CDR3 peptides within each V-J. Welch's t-statistics and random forest reduced approximately 520 V-J features to 13, which were used in a naive Bayes classifier (R e1071). Using fastp trimming at Q25 and MiXCR clonotype assembly, TCRdb reanalyzed the public sequencing data and kept in-frame beta chains. One record per CDR3 amino acid sequence lists the most common genes and DNA. TCRdb's processing, not the authors', yielded these V and J calls. Here the sample has about 740,000 distinct CDR3 sequences; about 14% occur a single time. The ten most abundant clones make up 9.5% to 13% of the sample.

A patient counted as having stable Graves' hyperthyroidism if no progression to ophthalmopathy occurred over 18 months of follow-up. Hyperthyroidism patients were aged 18 to 65 years and newly diagnosed, with disease duration of less than 2 months. Patients with uncontrolled infections, other autoimmune diseases, pregnancy or lactation were excluded. Diagnoses were based on clinical symptoms, serum thyroxine and TRAb, thyroid ultrasound and orbital computed tomography. PBMCs were separated from roughly 10 ml of fresh peripheral blood using Ficoll-Paque density gradient centrifugation. Trizol reagent was used to extract total RNA, and RNA quality was then checked on an Agilent 2100 Bioanalyzer. Worth noting for this clonotype: The antigen this receptor binds is unknown. Base qualities are not provided; no much larger clone lies one nucleotide away.

The sequencing sample was made of blood. The TCR sequence derives from a woman aged 18-30 years with Graves' hyperthyroidism.

The DNA sequence is as follows: TGTGCCAGCAGTTTGGGGACAGGGACATACATTCAGTACTTC. This gives the protein CASSLGTGTYIQYF. The sequence is built from TRBV12-3 or TRBV12-4 and TRBJ2-4, with TRBD1 identical over 9 junction bases. Spanning cysteine to phenylalanine, the CDR3 consists of 14 amino acids. CDR3 DNA only is kept here, 42 bases in frame from base 1. Compared with germline, V lacks 3 bases and J lacks 8 bases; bases without a gene match: 5.